Listed below are T cell receptor beta chains from one sample, sequenced in a study of T-cell reconstitution after alpha-beta-depleted transplantation in children. TCRdb called the PCR reads again in MiXCR, with one record for every CDR3 protein. The table includes 600,000 to 700,000 distinct CDR3 sequences, 16% detected once. This specimen was PBMCs from the stem cell graft donor, taken from the stem cell graft. All receptors come from a human donor who donated a stem cell graft to a child with acute myeloid leukemia. Each CDR3 is given with its conserved first and last residue. Fields, in order: CDR3 protein, CDR3 DNA, J gene, clone size, V gene, CDR3 length, D gene. The D gene is left open where the match is weak. Size tells how often a clone was seen (once, few, many) or the class of an expanded clone, and some rows leave it out.

CASSQGSHGPTEAFF,TGTGCCAGCAGCCAGGGTTCTCACGGCCCCACTGAAGCTTTCTTT,TRBJ1-1,few,TRBV6-2/TRBV6-3,15,NA
CASSFGTGKETQYF,TGCGCCAGCAGCTTCGGGACAGGGAAAGAGACCCAGTACTTC,TRBJ2-5,many,TRBV5-1,14,TRBD1
CASSFGQGGNSPLHF,TGTGCCAGCAGTTTCGGGCAGGGGGGAAATTCACCCCTCCACTTT,TRBJ1-6,few,TRBV12-3/TRBV12-4,15,TRBD1
CSARGPNTGELFF,TGCAGTGCTAGAGGGCCCAACACCGGGGAGCTGTTTTTT,TRBJ2-2,many,TRBV20-1,13,NA
CASSPLLLTGLTNTEAFF,TGTGCCAGCTCACCCCTCCTCCTGACAGGCCTGACGAACACTGAAGCTTTCTTT,TRBJ1-1,NA,TRBV18,18,NA
CACLEGELFF,TGTGCCTGCCTCGAAGGGGAGCTGTTTTTT,TRBJ2-2,NA,TRBV30,10,NA
CASGTSNTGELFF,TGTGCCAGCGGGACATCGAACACCGGGGAGCTGTTTTTT,TRBJ2-2,many,TRBV6-1,13,NA
CASSLDPWRADTGELFF,TGTGCCAGCAGTTTAGACCCTTGGAGGGCCGACACCGGGGAGCTGTTTTTT,TRBJ2-2,NA,TRBV12-3/TRBV12-4,17,NA
CSGAEAFF,TGCAGTGGCGCTGAAGCTTTCTTT,TRBJ1-1,many,TRBV20-1,8,NA
CASSPAGMDTGELFF,TGTGCCAGCTCACCAGCGGGCATGGACACCGGGGAGCTGTTTTTT,TRBJ2-2,few,TRBV18,15,NA
CASSQIRGYEQYF,TGCGCCAGCAGCCAAATCCGGGGATACGAGCAGTACTTC,TRBJ2-7,NA,TRBV4-3,13,NA
CSGTTGREQYF,TGCAGCGGAACCACAGGGCGAGAGCAGTACTTC,TRBJ2-7,many,TRBV29-1,11,NA
CATSRDQIYNEQFF,TGTGCCACCAGCAGAGATCAAATCTACAATGAGCAGTTCTTC,TRBJ2-1,many,TRBV15,14,NA
CSAPDRAQETQYF,TGCAGTGCTCCGGACAGGGCTCAAGAGACCCAGTACTTC,TRBJ2-5,many,TRBV20-1,13,TRBD1
CASSLAIWGTGGTEAFF,TGTGCCAGCAGCTTAGCGATTTGGGGGACAGGGGGCACTGAAGCTTTCTTT,TRBJ1-1,NA,TRBV7-2,17,TRBD1
CASSLGNTGPGEQFF,TGCGCCAGCAGCTTGGGGAACACAGGCCCGGGGGAGCAGTTCTTC,TRBJ2-1,many,TRBV5-1,15,NA